A selection of T cell receptor beta chains follows, all from one sample in a study of T cells in Graves' hyperthyroidism and ophthalmopathy. In TCRdb, the multiplex PCR reads were re-called with MiXCR into one record per CDR3 protein. The table has 600,000 to 700,000 distinct CDR3 sequences, roughly 15% seen once. The specimen sequenced was blood. The receptors come from a woman in her thirties or forties with Graves' ophthalmopathy. Both conserved end residues are part of each CDR3. Fields, in order: D gene, clone size, V gene, J gene, CDR3 protein, CDR3 DNA. A D gene is named only where the DNA matches it firmly. The size field is filled for only some rows; it gives once, few, many or a size class.

-	few	TRBV27	TRBJ2-2	CASKVWANTGELFF	TGTGCCAGCAAGGTGTGGGCGAACACCGGGGAGCTGTTTTTT
-	many	TRBV29-1	TRBJ1-2	CSASQGDDGYTF	TGCAGCGCATCACAGGGAGACGATGGCTACACCTTC
-	many	TRBV6-1	TRBJ1-1	CASSRQVEASF	TGTGCCAGCAGTAGACAGGTTGAAGCTTCCTTT
TRBD1	many	TRBV28	TRBJ1-1	CASRVTGGLGLEAFF	TGTGCCAGCAGGGTGACAGGGGGTTTGGGGCTTGAAGCTTTCTTT
-	many	TRBV6-5	TRBJ1-2	CASSYSGVAGYGYTF	TGTGCCAGCAGTTACTCTGGGGTGGCCGGGTATGGCTACACCTTC
-	-	TRBV5-1	TRBJ2-7	CASSLGEGRTYEQYF	TGCGCCAGCAGCTTGGGAGAAGGTCGGACCTACGAGCAGTACTTC
-	many	TRBV15	TRBJ2-7	CATSGGASYEQYF	TGTGCCACCAGCGGAGGGGCCTCCTACGAGCAGTACTTC
-	many	TRBV6-5	TRBJ2-4	CASSRGTDLPIQYF	TGTGCCAGCAGTCGGGGGACAGATCTTCCAATTCAGTACTTC
-	-	TRBV6-1	TRBJ1-1	CASSTKTRGGTEAFF	TGTGCCAGCAGCACCAAAACCCGAGGGGGCACTGAAGCTTTCTTT
-	many	TRBV28	TRBJ2-5	CASSDRDPGRDQYF	TGTGCCAGCAGTGACCGGGACCCGGGTAGGGACCAGTACTTC
-	many	TRBV12-3/TRBV12-4	TRBJ2-2	CASSNPGHRTGELFF	TGTGCCAGCAGTAACCCGGGACACCGCACCGGGGAGCTGTTTTTT
-	few	TRBV7-9	TRBJ2-7	CASSKRDGSYEQYF	TGTGCCAGCAGCAAACGGGACGGATCCTACGAGCAGTACTTC
TRBD1	-	TRBV4-2	TRBJ1-1	CASSLRRTGRRANTEAFF	TGTGCCAGCAGCCTTAGGCGGACAGGGCGGCGGGCGAACACTGAAGCTTTCTTT
TRBD1	many	TRBV20-1	TRBJ1-3	CSASGQGYSGNTIYF	TGCAGTGCTTCGGGACAGGGTTACTCTGGAAACACCATATATTTT
TRBD1	-	TRBV20-1	TRBJ1-6	CSARPRQGVWPGDSPLHF	TGCAGTGCTAGGCCTAGACAGGGCGTTTGGCCGGGGGATTCACCCCTCCACTTT
TRBD1	-	TRBV28	TRBJ1-1	CASSINRGRLMNTEAFF	TGTGCCAGCAGCATTAACAGGGGGCGCTTAATGAACACTGAAGCTTTCTTT
-	few	TRBV4-2	TRBJ2-7	CASSQLPGHDYEQYF	TGTGCCAGCAGCCAGTTACCGGGACATGATTACGAGCAGTACTTC
-	many	TRBV7-2	TRBJ2-5	CASSLGLIKETQYF	TGTGCCAGCAGCTTAGGTCTGATTAAAGAGACCCAGTACTTC
TRBD1	many	TRBV6-1	TRBJ1-5	CASSDRDRGTQPQHF	TGTGCCAGCAGCGACCGGGACAGGGGGACTCAGCCCCAGCATTTT
TRBD1	many	TRBV28	TRBJ2-7	CASQGAGSYEQYF	TGTGCCAGTCAGGGGGCGGGTTCCTACGAGCAGTACTTC
TRBD2	few	TRBV11-2	TRBJ2-7	CASSSLAPSINEQYF	TGTGCCAGCAGCTCACTAGCGCCTAGTATAAACGAGCAGTACTTC
TRBD1	-	TRBV25-1	TRBJ2-7	CASSAIGGTGRYEQYF	TGTGCCAGCAGTGCTATAGGCGGGACAGGCCGGTACGAGCAGTACTTC
TRBD1	-	TRBV18	TRBJ1-2	CASSLEQGARSYTF	TGTGCCAGCTCACTCGAACAGGGGGCGAGAAGCTACACCTTC
TRBD1	-	TRBV4-2	TRBJ1-2	CASSLITGGVGYGYTF	TGTGCCAGCAGCCTCATCACAGGGGGTGTGGGCTATGGCTACACCTTC
TRBD1	-	TRBV6-1	TRBJ2-7	CASSPTPSGQGEYF	TGTGCCAGTTCCCCCACCCCCTCGGGACAGGGGGAGTACTTC
TRBD1	-	TRBV5-1	TRBJ2-2	CASSLQQGAGELFF	TGCGCCAGCAGCTTACAACAGGGGGCCGGGGAGCTGTTTTTT
-	many	TRBV25-1	TRBJ1-5	CASREGPSLNSNQPQHF	TGTGCCAGCAGAGAGGGACCGTCCCTAAATAGCAATCAGCCCCAGCATTTT
TRBD1	-	TRBV27	TRBJ2-5	CASSPTKTGKETQYF	TGTGCCAGCAGTCCCACCAAGACAGGGAAAGAGACCCAGTACTTC
TRBD1	many	TRBV28	TRBJ1-2	CASSPPGQHYGYTF	TGTGCCAGCAGTCCGCCGGGACAGCACTATGGCTACACCTTC
-	many	TRBV6-5	TRBJ1-5	CASSYSGRASNQPQHF	TGTGCCAGCAGTTACTCGGGCAGGGCAAGCAATCAGCCCCAGCATTTT
TRBD1	-	TRBV7-2	TRBJ1-2	CASSIRQGMDGYTF	TGTGCCAGCAGCATCCGACAGGGGATGGATGGCTACACCTTC
TRBD2	many	TRBV28	TRBJ2-7	CASKWGRGLAPLVAYEQYF	TGTGCCAGCAAATGGGGGCGGGGACTAGCCCCCCTTGTCGCCTACGAGCAGTACTTC
-	many	TRBV5-1	TRBJ2-3	CASSSLLSTDTQYF	TGCGCCAGCAGCTCCCTCTTGAGCACAGATACGCAGTATTTT
TRBD1	-	TRBV5-1	TRBJ1-1	CASSQRGGGYTEAFF	TGCGCCAGCAGCCAGCGAGGAGGGGGCTACACTGAAGCTTTCTTT
-	many	TRBV2	TRBJ1-2	CASSEMDVVYGYTF	TGTGCCAGCAGTGAAATGGACGTAGTCTATGGCTACACCTTC
TRBD1	many	TRBV27	TRBJ2-5	CASSQGQGARETQYF	TGTGCCAGCAGTCAAGGACAGGGGGCGCGGGAGACCCAGTACTTC
-	few	TRBV6-2/TRBV6-3	TRBJ2-5	CASSSSGTENYQETQYF	TGTGCCAGCAGTTCCTCCGGGACCGAGAACTACCAAGAGACCCAGTACTTC
-	few	TRBV9	TRBJ1-5	CASSVAGNQPQHF	TGTGCCAGCAGCGTAGCCGGGAATCAGCCCCAGCATTTT
TRBD1	many	TRBV28	TRBJ1-2	CASSLTTGRYDGYTF	TGTGCCAGCAGTTTAACGACAGGGAGATATGATGGCTACACCTTC